Each of the 26 T cell receptor beta chains below was sequenced from the same sample in a study of blood T cell repertoires in COVID-19. The method was immunoSEQ multiplex PCR; TCRdb's version includes in-frame clones alone and lacks a portion of them. The sample holds 200,000 to 300,000 clones; 85% to 90% are singletons and the top ten take over 5%. Material: peripheral blood. The receptor source for this set is a woman aged 55 to 70 with COVID-19, enrolled during active disease.

This clone was observed a handful of times. The chain employs TRBV5-1 and TRBJ1-5; D call uncertain. The CDR3 has 15 residues. The germline V and J ends were trimmed by 0 bases and 0 bases, with 7 bases remaining between them. Germline V gene sequence: CDR1 SGHRS, CDR2 YFSETQ. The CDR3, as DNA: TGCGCCAGCAGCTTGGATCACGGTAGCAATCAGCCCCAGCATTTT. Encoded protein: CASSLDHGSNQPQHF.

The chain joins TRBV9 to TRBJ2-3; 11 bases are shared with TRBD2. There are 18 residues in the CDR3. Germline values: CDR1 SGDLS, CDR2 YYNGEE. The V segment lost 2 bases and the J segment 3 bases; nucleotides outside the gene matches: 11. CDR3 sequence reads: CASSVLPGASGRTDTQYF. DNA for the CDR3: TGTGCCAGCAGCGTCCTCCCGGGAGCTAGCGGGAGGACAGATACGCAGTATTTT.

A remark on this clone: At one of its ends the junction is not consistent with the germline gene, which may arise from a read error. The J gene is TRBJ1-5, the V gene TRBV28; TRBD1 aligns across 12 bases. Germline values: CDR1 MDHEN, CDR2 SYDVKM. The CDR3 length is 16 residues. CDR3 protein: CASSSVGTGGNQPQHF. In DNA form, the CDR3 reads TGTGCCAGCAGTTCCGTAGGGACAGGGGGCAACCAGCCCCAGCATTTT.

This chain uses TRBV19 with TRBJ2-1; 12 bases agree with TRBD1. CDR3 length: 14 amino acids. Germline V gives CDR1 LNHDA, CDR2 SQIVND (reference sequence). The junction had 3 bases not matched to a gene; V was cut back by 4 bases and J by 8 bases. CDR3 in amino acids: CASSRDRGQDEQFF. As DNA, the CDR3 is TGTGCCAGTAGTAGGGACAGGGGGCAGGATGAGCAGTTCTTC.

This rearrangement joins TRBV11-3 to TRBJ1-1; no clear D. V lost 1 base, J lost 8 bases, and 14 bases lay in between. This CDR3 has 14 residues. In germline, CDR1 is SGHNT, CDR2 YENEEA. The chain's CDR3 is CASSLGPTSAEAFF. CDR3 nucleotides: TGTGCCAGCAGCTTAGGTCCCACATCCGCCGAAGCTTTCTTT.

This chain connects TRBV3-1 (or the pseudogene TRBV3-2) to TRBJ1-6, with TRBD1 matching 12 bases. Trimming cost V 4 bases and J 8 bases; bases outside gene matches: 9. The CDR3 is made up of 17 amino acids. Germline CDR1 and CDR2: LGHDT and YNNKEL (reference sequence). The CDR3 spells CASSRGAGTGGDSPLHF. DNA of the CDR3: TGTGCCAGCAGCCGGGGGGCGGGGACAGGGGGCGATTCACCCCTCCACTTT.

The rearrangement joins TRBV13 to TRBJ1-1, with 9 positions matching TRBD1. The CDR3 spans 14 residues. The germline V gene has CDR1 PRHDT and CDR2 FYEKMQ (reference sequence). The trim removed 8 bases at V and 6 bases at J, leaving 10 bases unmatched. The CDR3 here is CASCQNRGLSEAFF. Written as DNA, the CDR3 is TGTGCCAGCTGTCAAAACAGGGGGCTGTCTGAAGCTTTCTTT.

The chain couples TRBV28 to TRBJ2-7; 7 nucleotides agree with TRBD2. CDR3 length equals 14 residues. The V gene end was trimmed by 3 bases and the J gene end by 6 bases; junction bases not matched to a gene: 8. Germline values: CDR1 MDHEN, CDR2 SYDVKM. CDR3 region: CASSFVGGTVEQYF. The CDR3 DNA reads as TGTGCCAGCAGTTTCGTCGGGGGGACGGTCGAGCAGTACTTC.

The genes are TRBV11-2 and TRBJ2-7, with TRBD2 matching 11 bases. The V gene's germline CDR1 is SGHAT and CDR2 FQNNGV. V shed 4 bases and J 3 bases; nucleotides not matched to a gene: 5. The CDR3 extends over 15 amino acids. CDR3 protein: CASSYTSGGIYEQYF. DNA for the CDR3: TGTGCCAGCAGCTATACTAGCGGGGGCATCTACGAGCAGTACTTC.

Note on this clone: In the same sample, other DNA sequences code for this CDR3. V gene TRBV4-1 combines with J gene TRBJ1-5, with D possibly TRBD1 on 5 matching bases. The CDR3 sequence is 15 residues long. The germline gives CDR1 MGHRA, CDR2 YSYEKL. Trimming removed 0 bases at V and 2 bases at J, with 8 bases between. CDR3 nucleotide sequence: TGCGCCAGCAGCCAAGATGGGGGGGGCAATCAGCCCCAGCATTTT. Protein product: CASSQDGGGNQPQHF.

The chain couples TRBV19 to TRBJ1-5, with D possibly matching TRBD1 (5 bases). Germline CDR1 LNHDA, CDR2 SQIVND (reference sequence). The CDR3 runs 16 residues. With 9 bases removed from V and 5 bases from J, the gap between germline ends came to 23 bases. The CDR3 DNA reads as TGTGCCAGCTCATGGGTAGCTCGGGGGGGTCATCAGCCCCAGCATTTT. This translates into CASSWVARGGHQPQHF. Full variable domain (outside the CDR3, taken from reference TRBV19 and TRBJ1-5): DGGITQSPKYLFRKEGQNVTLSCEQNLNHDAMYWYRQDPGQGLRLIYYSQIVNDFQKGDIAEGYSVSREKKESFPLTVTSAQKNPTAFYLCASSWVARGGHQPQHFGDGTRLSIL.

V gene TRBV6-2 or TRBV6-3 combines with J gene TRBJ2-7; D remains unclear. This CDR3 is built from 12 residues. Trimming cost V 0 bases and J 11 bases, with 11 bases left between them. CDR1 and CDR2 (germline): MNHEY, SVGEGT. In DNA, the CDR3 is TGTGCCAGCAGTTACTCCGGAACTAACAAGTACTTC. Its protein is CASSYSGTNKYF.

This chain links TRBV5-4 with TRBJ1-5; 7 bases match TRBD1. CDR3 length: 13 residues. The germline V gene has CDR1 SGHNT and CDR2 YYREEE (reference sequence). The J segment lost 5 bases and the V segment lost 4 bases, leaving 3 bases of the junction unmatched. CDR3 DNA sequence: TGTGCCAGCAGCAACCAGGGGGATCAGCCCCAGCATTTT. Its protein product is CASSNQGDQPQHF.

The chain couples TRBV7-3 to TRBJ2-3, with 13 bases lining up with TRBD2. The germline V gene encodes CDR1 SGHTA and CDR2 FQGTGA. Trimming at V came to 5 bases and at J to 0 bases, leaving 5 bases not matched to a gene. This CDR3 comprises 17 residues. The CDR3 loop is CASSPGTSGISTDTQYF. The CDR3 nucleotides are TGTGCCAGCAGCCCTGGGACTAGCGGGATTAGCACAGATACGCAGTATTTT. Using reference TRBV7-3 and TRBJ2-3 for the parts outside the CDR3, the full variable domain is GAGVSQTPSNKVTEKGKYVELRCDPISGHTALYWYRQSLGQGPEFLIYFQGTGAADDSGLPNDRFFAVRPEGSVSTLKIQRTERGDSAVYLCASSPGTSGISTDTQYFGPGTRLTVL.

The chain has TRBV11-2 and TRBJ2-7; 11 nucleotides align to TRBD1. The CDR3 is made up of 13 amino acids. V shed 5 bases and J 6 bases; nucleotides not matched to a gene: 3. The germline CDR1 and CDR2 sequences are SGHAT and FQNNGV. Written as DNA, the CDR3 is TGTGCCAGCAGCCTGGGACAGGGGGTCGAGCAGTACTTC. Amino acid sequence: CASSLGQGVEQYF.

This chain uses TRBV29-1 with TRBJ2-5; 7 bases fit TRBD1. CDR1 SQVTM and CDR2 ANQGSEA come from the germline V gene. The CDR3 covers 13 residues. Trimming removed 6 bases from V and 7 bases from J; junction bases left unmatched: 11. The CDR3 sequence: CSVPGTALGTQYF. CDR3 nucleotide sequence: TGCAGCGTCCCCGGGACAGCTCTCGGGACCCAGTACTTC.

This chain uses TRBV19 with TRBJ1-1, with 10 bases fitting TRBD1. Germline V CDR1 and CDR2: LNHDA, SQIVND (reference sequence). CDR3 length equals 16 residues. Trimming at V came to 5 bases and at J to 6 bases, leaving 12 bases not matched to a gene. Here the CDR3 reads CASSSQRTGGDSEAFF. DNA of the CDR3: TGTGCCAGTAGTTCTCAACGGACAGGGGGGGACTCTGAAGCTTTCTTT.

The chain carries TRBV5-1 and TRBJ2-7; the match to TRBD1 covers 8 bases. Germline assignment: CDR1 SGHRS and CDR2 YFSETQ. V lost 3 bases to trimming and J lost 5 bases; unmatched junction nucleotides: 10. The CDR3 has 15 residues. The CDR3 loop is CASSSLSGTGDEQYF. In nucleotides, the CDR3 is TGCGCCAGCAGCTCCCTATCCGGGACAGGAGACGAGCAGTACTTC.

The gene calls are TRBV5-5 and TRBJ2-7, with TRBD2 matching 7 bases. CDR1 is SGHKS and CDR2 is YYEKEE in the germline V gene (reference sequence). J gave up 3 bases and V 4 bases, and 7 bases lay outside the gene matches. The CDR3 runs 14 residues. CDR3 in DNA: TGTGCCAGCAGCCTTTTGGGGGGGGGCTACGAGCAGTACTTC. Translated: CASSLLGGGYEQYF. Filled out from reference TRBV5-5 and TRBJ2-7, the complete variable domain reads DAGVTQSPTHLIKTRGQQVTLRCSPISGHKSVSWYQQVLGQGPQFIFQYYEKEERGRGNFPDRFSARQFPNYSSELNVNALLLGDSALYLCASSLLGGGYEQYFGPGTRLTVT.

The gene calls are TRBV18 and TRBJ1-3; 8 positions match TRBD1. The germline V gene has CDR1 KGHSH and CDR2 LQKENI. The CDR3 contains 15 residues. V lost 6 bases and J lost 0; bases outside the gene matches: 4. The CDR3 bases are TGTGCCAGCTCCCAGACAGGGGACTCTGGAAACACCATATATTTT. Translation gives CASSQTGDSGNTIYF.

V is TRBV19 and J is TRBJ2-5; D is undetermined. V was trimmed by 6 bases and J by 2 bases, leaving 13 bases between them. CDR1 and CDR2 (germline): LNHDA, SQIVND (reference sequence). CDR3 length: 14 residues. The CDR3 nucleotides read TGTGCCAGTAGGATTGACACGAGACAAGAGACCCAGTACTTC. It translates to CASRIDTRQETQYF.

This clone was counted a few times. The chain is built from TRBV19 and TRBJ2-7; TRBD2 matches 13 bases. The CDR3 extends over 15 amino acids. Germline-derived CDR1 and CDR2 are LNHDA and SQIVND (reference sequence). J was trimmed by 1 base and V by 10 bases; bases with no gene match: 7. The CDR3, as DNA: TGTGCCACAAGGACTAGCGGGAGTTCTTCCTACGAGCAGTACTTC. It is translated as CATRTSGSSSYEQYF.

This chain joins TRBV6-5 and TRBJ1-4; D is perhaps TRBD1 (5 bases). V lost 5 bases, J lost 5 bases, and 15 bases lay in between. Germline assignment: CDR1 MNHEY and CDR2 SVGAGI. The CDR3 runs to 15 residues. CDR3: CASSRGGEMNEKLFF. The CDR3 coding sequence is TGTGCCAGCAGTAGGGGAGGGGAAATGAATGAAAAACTGTTTTTT.

CDR3 in DNA: TGTGCCAGCAGCGTACAGGGCTACAATGAGCAGTTCTTC. Its translation is CASSVQGYNEQFF. The J gene is TRBJ2-1, the V gene TRBV7-9; a possible D gene is TRBD1 (6 bases). This CDR3 spans 13 amino acids. The germline V gene encodes CDR1 SEHNR and CDR2 FQNEAQ (reference sequence). The ends were cut back, 5 bases at V and 3 bases at J, with 8 bases in the middle.

This chain connects TRBV6-2 or TRBV6-3 to TRBJ1-5; D perhaps matches TRBD1 (6 bases). The CDR3 runs 14 residues. CDR1 is MNHEY, CDR2 SVGEGT, per germline. V shed 7 bases and J shed 9 bases, with 19 bases lying between them. CDR3 coding DNA: TGTGCCAGCACCCCGGGGGGGCCTGATGGGCCCCAGCATTTT. As protein: CASTPGGPDGPQHF.

The chain uses TRBV5-5 and TRBJ2-2; weak D call: TRBD2 (5 bases). V dropped 0 bases and J dropped 4 bases, with 10 bases sitting between them. Per the germline V gene, CDR1 is SGHKS and CDR2 is YYEKEE (reference sequence). This CDR3 comprises 15 residues. DNA for the CDR3: TGTGCCAGCAGCTTGGGGAGGTGGGCCACCGGGGAGCTGTTTTTT. Translating gives CASSLGRWATGELFF.